Each of the 3 T cell receptor beta chains below was sequenced from the same sample in a study of radiotherapy plus CTLA-4 blockade in lung cancer. Repertoires were generated with immunoSEQ multiplex PCR, while TCRdb's copy carries only in-frame clones and drops some. Of around 40,000 clones in the sample, approximately 70% were seen once. Sequencing used peripheral blood, obtained from a patient treated with radiotherapy plus ipilimumab. These receptors all stem from a human donor with non-small cell lung cancer who had stable disease on radiotherapy plus ipilimumab.

The V and J genes are TRBV29-1 and TRBJ1-1; no clear D. V was clipped by 4 bases and J by 0 bases, with 15 bases between them. The CDR3 extends over 15 amino acids. Germline lookup yields CDR1 SQVTM and CDR2 ANQGSEA. CDR3 coding DNA: TGCAGCGTTGGTGTCGGTTTGGTAGTGAACACTGAAGCTTTCTTT. Its translation: CSVGVGLVVNTEAFF.

V and J are TRBV5-4 and TRBJ1-1; possible D gene TRBD1, 6 bases. The CDR3 loop spans 14 amino acids. V shed 2 bases and J shed 2 bases, with 10 bases lying between them. Looked up from germline, CDR1 is SGHNT and CDR2 is YYREEE (reference sequence). The CDR3 loop reads CASSFDRINTEAFF. In DNA form, the CDR3 reads TGTGCCAGCAGCTTCGACAGGATCAACACTGAAGCTTTCTTT.

The V gene is TRBV4-1, the J gene TRBJ2-7; 10 bases are a match to TRBD1. The CDR3 extends over 14 amino acids. Germline values: CDR1 MGHRA, CDR2 YSYEKL. The trim removed 1 base at V and 4 bases at J, leaving 1 base unmatched. The chain's CDR3 is CASSQVDRGYEQYF. Written as DNA, the CDR3 is TGCGCCAGCAGCCAAGTGGACAGGGGGTACGAGCAGTACTTC.